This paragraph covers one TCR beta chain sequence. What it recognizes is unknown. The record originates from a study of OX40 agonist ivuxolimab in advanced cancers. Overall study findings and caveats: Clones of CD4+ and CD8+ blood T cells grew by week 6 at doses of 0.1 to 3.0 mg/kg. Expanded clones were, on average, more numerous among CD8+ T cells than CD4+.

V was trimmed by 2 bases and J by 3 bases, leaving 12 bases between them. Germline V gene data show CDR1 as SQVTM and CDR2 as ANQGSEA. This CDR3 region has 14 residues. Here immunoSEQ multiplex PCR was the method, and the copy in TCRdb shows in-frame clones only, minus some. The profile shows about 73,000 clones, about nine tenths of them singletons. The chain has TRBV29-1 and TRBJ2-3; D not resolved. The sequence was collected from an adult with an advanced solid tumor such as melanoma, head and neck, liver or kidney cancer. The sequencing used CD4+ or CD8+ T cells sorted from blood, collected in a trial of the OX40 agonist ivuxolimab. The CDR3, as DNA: TGCAGCGTTGAATTCGCACAGTTTACAGATACGCAGTATTTT. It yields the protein CSVEFAQFTDTQYF.